The 31 T cell receptor beta chains below all came from one sample that was sequenced in a study of T cell responses to AZD1222 COVID-19 vaccine (dated by TCRdb to 2020 to 2022). The method behind the library was the immunoSEQ multiplex PCR assay. What TCRdb holds here is the immuneACCESS table cut down to in-frame rearrangements. Part of the clones is not present; checked against another copy, under half of the missing clones reflect an unresolved V gene, and the others are unexplained. This sample has about 130,000 clones in its table, and 84% of those were observed once. The ten largest clonotypes hold 4.1% of the sample. According to the study, the label for this sample's time point signals: baseline before first vaccination. The sample consisted of peripheral blood, taken on day 0 of AZD1222 vaccination. The origin of the receptors is an adult in good health.

The chain links TRBV27 to TRBJ2-5; D ambiguous. The germline gives CDR1 MNHEY, CDR2 SMNVEV (reference sequence). The ends were cut back, 5 bases at V and 5 bases at J, with 12 bases in the middle. This CDR3 has 13 amino acids. DNA for the CDR3: TGTGCCAGCAGTCCTCTAGGGCGGGAGACCCAGTACTTC. This codes for CASSPLGRETQYF.

This sequence joins TRBV28 and TRBJ2-4; D gene ambiguous. CDR1 is MDHEN and CDR2 is SYDVKM in the germline V gene. V lost 3 bases and J lost 0, with 15 bases in between. The CDR3 has 17 amino acids. As DNA, the CDR3 is TGTGCCAGCAGTTTCGGTCCTAGTAAGCTAGCCAAAAACATTCAGTACTTC. Protein sequence: CASSFGPSKLAKNIQYF.

The chain recombines TRBV18 with TRBJ2-7; the match to TRBD1 covers 7 bases. CDR3 length: 15 amino acids. Germline values: CDR1 KGHSH, CDR2 LQKENI. Germline trimming cut 3 bases from V and 6 bases from J; bases unmatched to any gene: 11. The CDR3 DNA is TGTGCCAGCTCACCGAGTGAGGGGGCCTCTTCCGAGCAGTACTTC. It is translated as CASSPSEGASSEQYF.

This sequence joins TRBV4-1 and TRBJ1-1; 7 bases align to TRBD1. Germline V lookup: CDR1 MGHRA, CDR2 YSYEKL. The CDR3 runs to 14 residues. J was trimmed by 9 bases and V by 1 base; bases with no gene match: 8. The chain's CDR3 is CASSQGDSRSQAFF. The CDR3 DNA sequence: TGCGCCAGCAGCCAAGGGGACAGCCGTTCTCAAGCTTTCTTT.

The V and J genes are TRBV11-1 and TRBJ2-1, with D perhaps TRBD1 or TRBD2 (6 bases each). There are 16 residues in the CDR3. From germline, CDR1 is SGHAT and CDR2 FQDESV (reference sequence). V lost 5 bases to trimming and J lost 1 base, with 15 bases between them. The CDR3, as DNA: TGTGCCAGCAGCACAACAGGGACTTTTTCCTACAATGAGCAGTTCTTC. Its translation is CASSTTGTFSYNEQFF.

This chain connects TRBV30 to TRBJ2-3; 8 nucleotides match TRBD1. The J segment lost 4 bases and the V segment lost 3 bases, leaving 12 bases of the junction unmatched. CDR1 and CDR2 (germline): GTSNPN, SVGIG (reference sequence). The CDR3 consists of 16 residues. The CDR3 loop is CAWRSRDRWQSDTQYF. CDR3 in DNA: TGTGCCTGGAGGAGTCGGGACAGGTGGCAGTCAGATACGCAGTATTTT. Variable domain in full (rest from reference TRBV30 and TRBJ2-3): SQTIHQWPATLVQPVGSPLSLECTVEGTSNPNLYWYRQAAGRGLQLLFYSVGIGQISSEVPQNLSASRPQDRQFILSSKKLLLSDSGFYLCAWRSRDRWQSDTQYFGPGTRLTVL.

V gene TRBV19 combines with J gene TRBJ1-5, with no clear D. CDR3 length: 13 residues. V gave up 10 bases and J gave up 11 bases, with 21 bases separating them. Germline V gives CDR1 LNHDA, CDR2 SQIVND (reference sequence). The CDR3 loop is CATGRLAQRAQHF. The CDR3 coding sequence is TGTGCCACAGGACGCCTCGCCCAACGGGCCCAGCATTTT.

This chain links TRBV30 with TRBJ1-5; TRBD1 is a possible D gene (5 bases). This CDR3 comprises 15 residues. V lost 2 bases to trimming and J lost 2 bases, with 13 bases between them. Germline CDR1 reads GTSNPN; CDR2 reads SVGIG (reference sequence). Here the CDR3 reads CAWSFAGPRNQPQHF. CDR3 DNA: TGTGCCTGGAGTTTCGCAGGGCCCCGCAATCAGCCCCAGCATTTT.

This chain joins TRBV28 and TRBJ2-2, with D unresolved. The CDR3 has 16 amino acids. Germline V gene sequence: CDR1 MDHEN, CDR2 SYDVKM. V lost 11 bases and J 0 bases, leaving 19 bases between the germline ends. CDR3 sequence (DNA): TGTGCCGGCCGCCAGGACGGCCCTTCGAACACCGGGGAGCTGTTTTTT. Protein sequence: CAGRQDGPSNTGELFF.

The chain has TRBV6-5 and TRBJ1-2; the match to TRBD1 covers 8 bases. CDR1 and CDR2 from the germline V gene are MNHEY and SVGAGI. The V and J ends lost 5 bases and 6 bases, in that order; junction bases with no gene match: 8. The CDR3 totals 14 residues. This CDR3 is CASSPSDRVNGYTF. For the CDR3, the DNA is TGTGCCAGCAGTCCGTCGGACAGGGTAAATGGCTACACCTTC.

The chain carries TRBV4-1 and TRBJ2-4; the D is unclear. Germline V gives CDR1 MGHRA, CDR2 YSYEKL. The V gene lost 5 bases and the J gene lost 0 bases, with 8 bases spanning the gap. The CDR3 is made up of 14 amino acids. The CDR3 region is CASSEILAKNIQYF. CDR3 DNA sequence: TGCGCCAGCAGCGAGATATTAGCCAAAAACATTCAGTACTTC.

This clone is a singleton in its sample. The chain recombines TRBV6-5 with TRBJ1-6; D is ambiguous. Germline CDR1 reads MNHEY; CDR2 reads SVGAGI. This CDR3 has 15 residues. V was pared by 9 bases and J by 5 bases, with 17 bases between. The CDR3 coding sequence is TGTGCCAGTATGAAGGGAGACACAAATAATTCACCCCTCCACTTT. Translating it yields CASMKGDTNNSPLHF.

This sequence joins TRBV27 and TRBJ1-5, with a weak D call TRBD1 (5 bases). This CDR3 is built from 14 residues. V was trimmed by 2 bases and J by 2 bases, leaving 7 bases between them. Looked up from germline, CDR1 is MNHEY and CDR2 is SMNVEV (reference sequence). CDR3 in amino acids: CASSLKGGNQPQHF. The CDR3, as DNA: TGTGCCAGCAGTTTAAAAGGGGGCAATCAGCCCCAGCATTTT.

This clone was recorded many times. The V call is TRBV7-7, the J call TRBJ2-3; 9 positions agree with TRBD2. Germline loops: CDR1 SSHAT, CDR2 FNYEAQ (reference sequence). CDR3 size: 12 residues. The ends lost 5 bases at V and 11 bases at J; junction bases unmatched: 5. The CDR3 sequence is CASSPSGGRQYF. CDR3 sequence (DNA): TGTGCCAGCAGCCCCAGCGGGGGGAGGCAGTATTTT.

The V call is TRBV6-5, the J call TRBJ2-3; 9 bases map to TRBD1. V dropped 2 bases and J dropped 4; count of bases not matched to a gene: 4. The CDR3 has 15 amino acids. CDR1 MNHEY and CDR2 SVGAGI come from the germline V gene. The CDR3 DNA is TGTGCCAGCAGTTACACGGGACAGGGCCCAGATACGCAGTATTTT. As protein: CASSYTGQGPDTQYF.

This chain connects TRBV28 to TRBJ1-6, with D tentatively TRBD1 (5 bases). The germline V gene encodes CDR1 MDHEN and CDR2 SYDVKM. V gave up 8 bases and J gave up 9 bases, with 17 bases separating them. CDR3 size: 14 residues. CDR3 sequence: CASFSRGGFSPLHF. The CDR3 coding sequence is TGTGCCAGCTTCTCCCGGGGCGGGTTTTCACCCCTCCACTTT.

The rearrangement joins TRBV7-3 to TRBJ2-5; D tentatively reads TRBD1 or TRBD2 (5 bases each). Per germline, CDR1 SGHTA and CDR2 FQGTGA. CDR3 length: 15 residues. Deletions cut 2 bases from V and 1 base from J, with 11 bases between. The CDR3 nucleotides are TGTGCCAGCAGCTTAGTACGGGGCCCCCAAGAGACCCAGTACTTC. Amino acids: CASSLVRGPQETQYF.

This chain links TRBV19 with TRBJ2-5, with TRBD2 as a possible D gene (6 bases). Per the germline V gene, CDR1 is LNHDA and CDR2 is SQIVND (reference sequence). Trimming took off 11 bases at V and 5 bases at J, with 21 bases between the two ends. CDR3 length: 14 amino acids. The CDR3 spells CAVGGTAIQETQYF. The DNA for the CDR3 is TGTGCCGTGGGAGGTACAGCCATTCAGGAGACCCAGTACTTC.

This clone was observed a handful of times. The chain links TRBV6-4 to TRBJ2-2, with D unresolved. V was shortened by 2 bases and J by 1 base, with 2 bases between the two germline ends. Germline V lookup: CDR1 MRHNA, CDR2 SNTAGT. This CDR3 is built from 13 residues. CDR3 sequence: CASSDRNTGELFF. Written as DNA, the CDR3 is TGTGCCAGCAGTGACAGGAACACCGGGGAGCTGTTTTTT.

J is TRBJ1-1 and V is TRBV5-6; no clear D. The length of the CDR3 is 14 residues. Between the trimmed V and J ends, which lost 4 bases and 3 bases, there was a span of 13 bases. Per the germline V gene, CDR1 is SGHDT and CDR2 is YYEEEE. CDR3 sequence: CASSLWLADTEAFF. CDR3 bases: TGTGCCAGCAGCCTATGGTTGGCTGACACTGAAGCTTTCTTT.

The chain employs TRBV2 and TRBJ2-3; maybe TRBD1 (6 bases). Per germline, CDR1 SNHLY and CDR2 FYNNEI. CDR3 length: 16 residues. V lost 7 bases and J 3 bases, leaving 20 bases between the germline ends. The chain's CDR3 is CASNPATGLRTDTQYF. DNA for the CDR3: TGTGCCAGCAATCCGGCGACAGGTCTACGGACAGATACGCAGTATTTT.

The chain has TRBV11-2 and TRBJ1-5, with D unresolved. Trimming stripped 1 base from V and 6 bases from J, with 10 bases between. CDR3 length equals 14 residues. Germline values: CDR1 SGHAT, CDR2 FQNNGV. The CDR3 sequence: CASSLVGVSQPQHF. The CDR3 DNA reads TGTGCCAGCAGCTTAGTCGGGGTTAGTCAGCCCCAGCATTTT.

This clone turned up a few times. CDR3 amino acids: CASSLGSASNEKLFF. CDR3 sequence (DNA): TGCGCCAGCAGCTTGGGTTCGGCGTCTAATGAAAAACTGTTTTTT. The rearrangement joins TRBV5-1 to TRBJ1-4; D gene uncertain. V gave up 0 bases and J gave up 3 bases, with 9 bases separating them. Germline assignment: CDR1 SGHRS and CDR2 YFSETQ. The CDR3 is 15 amino acids.

This chain connects TRBV6-6 to TRBJ2-1, with a weak D call TRBD1 (5 bases). The V and J ends lost 4 bases and 6 bases respectively, with 19 bases between them. The CDR3 runs 16 residues. Germline V CDR1 and CDR2: MNHNY, SVGAGI (reference sequence). The CDR3 DNA reads as TGTGCCAGCAGTTCGCAGACAGTGAGAAGCGCCAATGAGCAGTTCTTC. This codes for CASSSQTVRSANEQFF.

This chain joins TRBV12-3 or TRBV12-4 and TRBJ1-2, with D hard to call. The ends were cut back, 5 bases at V and 6 bases at J, with 10 bases in the middle. The CDR3 totals 12 residues. The CDR3 is CASSPSINGYTF. In DNA form, the CDR3 reads TGTGCCAGCAGTCCGTCAATTAATGGCTACACCTTC.

The CDR3 protein is CASSEVLQDRVVYQPQHF. The CDR3 region has the DNA TGTGCCAGCAGTGAAGTTCTACAGGACAGGGTTGTGTATCAGCCCCAGCATTTT. J is TRBJ1-5 and V is TRBV2, with TRBD1 matching 8 bases. This CDR3 has 18 amino acids. Germline lookup yields CDR1 SNHLY and CDR2 FYNNEI. With 1 base clipped from V and 5 bases from J, the junction kept 13 bases outside the gene matches.

The rearrangement joins TRBV5-1 to TRBJ1-1; D remains ambiguous. The germline V gene encodes CDR1 SGHRS and CDR2 YFSETQ. Trimming stripped 1 base from V and 4 bases from J, with 11 bases between. This CDR3 comprises 14 residues. The CDR3 DNA reads as TGCGCCAGCAGCTTGAATGAGGGAATCACTGAAGCTTTCTTT. This encodes CASSLNEGITEAFF.

The chain is built from TRBV19 and TRBJ1-1; perhaps TRBD1 as D (6 bases). Germline CDR1 is LNHDA and CDR2 is SQIVND (reference sequence). Between the trimmed V and J ends, which lost 4 bases and 1 base, there was a span of 7 bases. CDR3 length equals 13 residues. As DNA, the CDR3 is TGTGCCAGTAGTAAAGGGGGGAACACTGAAGCTTTCTTT. It specifies CASSKGGNTEAFF.

This clone was observed a few times. This chain joins TRBV2 and TRBJ1-2; D is ambiguous. V was shortened by 6 bases and J by 6 bases, with 14 bases between the two germline ends. Germline lookup yields CDR1 SNHLY and CDR2 FYNNEI. The CDR3 consists of 13 residues. This chain's CDR3 is CASRPFRPNGYTF. In nucleotides, the CDR3 is TGTGCCAGCAGACCCTTTCGACCCAATGGCTACACCTTC.

The rearrangement uses TRBV2 and TRBJ2-1; 14 positions match TRBD2. The V gene's germline CDR1 is SNHLY and CDR2 FYNNEI. CDR3 size: 16 residues. The J segment lost 4 bases and the V segment lost 7 bases, leaving 6 bases of the junction unmatched. The CDR3 DNA is TGTGCCAGCATTCTGGGACTAGCGGGGGAATACAATGAGCAGTTCTTC. It is translated as CASILGLAGEYNEQFF.

This clone was counted only a few times. The chain joins TRBV6-5 to TRBJ1-3; no reliable D call. This CDR3 spans 15 amino acids. The germline V and J ends were trimmed by 4 bases and 3 bases, with 13 bases remaining between them. Per the germline V gene, CDR1 is MNHEY and CDR2 is SVGAGI. The CDR3 here is CASSSTGRSGNTIYF. The CDR3 DNA is TGTGCCAGCAGTTCGACGGGCCGCAGTGGAAACACCATATATTTT.